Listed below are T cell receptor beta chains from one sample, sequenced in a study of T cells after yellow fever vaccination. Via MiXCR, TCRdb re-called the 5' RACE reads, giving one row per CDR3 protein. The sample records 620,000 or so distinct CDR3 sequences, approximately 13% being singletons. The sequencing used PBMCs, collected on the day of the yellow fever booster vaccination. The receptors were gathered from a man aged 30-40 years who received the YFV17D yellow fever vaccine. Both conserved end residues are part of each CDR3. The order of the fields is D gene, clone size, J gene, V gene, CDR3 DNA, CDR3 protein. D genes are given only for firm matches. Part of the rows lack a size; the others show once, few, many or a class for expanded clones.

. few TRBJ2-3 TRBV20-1 TGCAGTGCTAAATCGACGGGAAAGAGGACAGATACGCAGTATTTT CSAKSTGKRTDTQYF
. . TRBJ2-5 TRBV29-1 TGCAGCGATTGGGAGACCCAGTACTTC CSDWETQYF
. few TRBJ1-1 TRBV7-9 TGTGCCAGCAGCTTAGACTATGGGCGAACCCCTTTCTTT CASSLDYGRTPFF
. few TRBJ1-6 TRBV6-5 TGTGCCAGCAGTTACTCGGGCAGGTGGGGGGATTCACCCCTCCACTTT CASSYSGRWGDSPLHF
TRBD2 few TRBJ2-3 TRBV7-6 TGTGCCAGCAGCCAAACCCCGGGACTAGTTCGTGATACGCAGTATTTT CASSQTPGLVRDTQYF
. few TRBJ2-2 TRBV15 TGTGCCACCCGCGCCGCGGGTTATTACGGGGAGCTGTTTTTT CATRAAGYYGELFF
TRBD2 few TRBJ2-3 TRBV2 TGTGCCAGCAGTGCGGGTAGCGGGAGCTCAGATACGCAGTATTTT CASSAGSGSSDTQYF
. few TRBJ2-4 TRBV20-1 TGCAGTGCTAGGCGGCCGAGGGAGAACATTCAGTACTTC CSARRPRENIQYF
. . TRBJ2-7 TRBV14 TGTGCCAGCAGCCAAGACTGGGGAGTGCAGTACTTC CASSQDWGVQYF
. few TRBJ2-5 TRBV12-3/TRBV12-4 TGTGCCAGCAGTGCCTTGGACTGGGCCGAGGAGACCCAGTACTTC CASSALDWAEETQYF
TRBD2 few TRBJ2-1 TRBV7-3 TGTGCCAGCAGCTTAGTAGGTAGCGGGAGGTTTAATGAGCAGTTCTTC CASSLVGSGRFNEQFF
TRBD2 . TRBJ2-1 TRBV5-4 TGTGCCAGCAGCCCGCCCGGGGATAGCGGGAGATCTGAGCAGTTCTTC CASSPPGDSGRSEQFF
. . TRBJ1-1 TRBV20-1 TGCAGTGCTCCACACTCGATCACTGAAGCTTTCTTT CSAPHSITEAFF
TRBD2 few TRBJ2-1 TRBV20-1 TGCAGTGCTAGAGTTGGGCTAGCGGGATCCTACAATGAGCAGTTCTTC CSARVGLAGSYNEQFF
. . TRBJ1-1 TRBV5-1 TGCGCCAGCAGCTTGGTCCAGGGGATGAACACTGAAGCTTTCTTT CASSLVQGMNTEAFF
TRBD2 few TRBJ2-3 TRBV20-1 TGCAGTGCGGCGACTAGCTTCCATCCGACAGATACGCAGTATTTT CSAATSFHPTDTQYF
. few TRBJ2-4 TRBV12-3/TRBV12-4 TGTGCCAGCAGTTTATCGCTACAGGGCGGAGACATTCAGTACTTC CASSLSLQGGDIQYF
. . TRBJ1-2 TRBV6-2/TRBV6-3 TGTGCCAGCAGTTACCTTTTTCCCAACTATGGCTACACCTTC CASSYLFPNYGYTF
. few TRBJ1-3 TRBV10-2 TGCGCCAGTATTGCGGACTCTGGAAACACCATATATTTT CASIADSGNTIYF
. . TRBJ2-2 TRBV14 TGTGCCAGCAGCCGGTATCAGGCCGGGGAGCTGTTTTTT CASSRYQAGELFF
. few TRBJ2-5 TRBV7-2 TGTGCCAGCAGCTTAGAGGCGGGCCACCAAGAGACCCAGTACTTC CASSLEAGHQETQYF
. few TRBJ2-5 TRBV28 TGTGCCAGCGTTACGCCAGGGGCTCCTTTGTTGTACTTC CASVTPGAPLLYF
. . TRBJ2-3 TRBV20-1 TGCAGTGCTAGAGATGCTGCGTCAAGCGGAAGAGATACGCAGTATTTT CSARDAASSGRDTQYF
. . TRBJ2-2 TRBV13 TGTGCCAGCACCTACCTAGATAGCCAGAACACCGGGGAGCTGTTTTTT CASTYLDSQNTGELFF
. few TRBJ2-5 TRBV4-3 TGCGCCAGCAGCCATTCCCGGGTGGCGACGACAGAGACCCAGTACTTC CASSHSRVATTETQYF
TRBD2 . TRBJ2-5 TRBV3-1 TGTGCCAGCAGCCCCGGGACTAGCGAAGAGACCCAGTACTTC CASSPGTSEETQYF
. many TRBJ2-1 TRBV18 TGTGCCAGCTCACCACTGGCGGTCTCCTACAATGAGCAGTTCTTC CASSPLAVSYNEQFF
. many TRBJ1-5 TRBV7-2 TGTGCCAGCAGCTTAGCAGGTGGGAATCAGCCCCAGCATTTT CASSLAGGNQPQHF
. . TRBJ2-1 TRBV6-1 TGTGCCAGCGACTCCGGGACCCTATGCTTCTTC CASDSGTLCFF
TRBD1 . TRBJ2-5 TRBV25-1 TGTGCCAGCAGTGAGACAAGGACAGGGGGAGAGACCCAGTACTTC CASSETRTGGETQYF
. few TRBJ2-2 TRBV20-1 TGCAGTGCTGACCACCAGGGGACCGGGGAGCTGTTTTTT CSADHQGTGELFF
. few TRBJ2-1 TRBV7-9 TGTGCCAGCAGCCAGGACTTGGTCTCCTACAATGAGCAGTTCTTC CASSQDLVSYNEQFF
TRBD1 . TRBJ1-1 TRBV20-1 TGCAGTGCTCGTACCGGGACAGGAGGGACTGAAGCTTTCTTT CSARTGTGGTEAFF
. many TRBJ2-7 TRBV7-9 TGTGCCAGCAGCTCCGACATAACCGAGCAGTACTTC CASSSDITEQYF
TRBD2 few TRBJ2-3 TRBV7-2 TGTGCCAGCAGCCCCGGGACTAGCTCCTTTACGCAGTATTTT CASSPGTSSFTQYF
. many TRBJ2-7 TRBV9 TGTGCCAGCAGCATTGAGGGAGACTCTTACGAGCAGTACTTC CASSIEGDSYEQYF
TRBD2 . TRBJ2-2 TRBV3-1 TGTGCCAGCAGCTCTAGCGGGAGGGCCATCGGGGAGCTGTTTTTT CASSSSGRAIGELFF
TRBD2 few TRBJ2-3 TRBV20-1 TGCAGTGCAGCGATCCTTAGCGGGAGGGCCGGGGATACGCAGTATTTT CSAAILSGRAGDTQYF
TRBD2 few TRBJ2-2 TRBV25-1 TGTGCCAGCAGCGCACCCCCGGGAGCGGGAGTTCGTACCGGGGAGCTGTTTTTT CASSAPPGAGVRTGELFF
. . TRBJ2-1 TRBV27 TGTGCCAGCAGTTTATACGACAGAGCTAATGAGCAGTTCTTC CASSLYDRANEQFF
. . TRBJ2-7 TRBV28 TGTGCCAGCACCGGCGGACAGCCTTCCTACGAGCAGTACTTC CASTGGQPSYEQYF
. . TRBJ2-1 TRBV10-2 TGCGCCAGCAGAGCTCTAGCGCCTTCCTACAATGAGCAGTTCTTC CASRALAPSYNEQFF
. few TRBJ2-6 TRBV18 TGTGCCAGCTCACCTCAGGATGGGGCCAACGTCCTGACTTTC CASSPQDGANVLTF
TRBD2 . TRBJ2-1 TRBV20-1 TGCAGTGCCGAGGTAGCGGGCCCGGGCAATGAGCAGTTCTTC CSAEVAGPGNEQFF
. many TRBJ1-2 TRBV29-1 TGCAGCGTTAATATGGGGCAGGGTGAAGGCTACACCTTC CSVNMGQGEGYTF
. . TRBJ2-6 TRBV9 TGTGCCAGCAGCGTAGTCCTGAGGGACACGGCCTTTTTCGGGGCCAACGTCCTGACTTTC CASSVVLRDTAFFGANVLTF
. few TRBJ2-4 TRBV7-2 TGTGCCAGCAGCTTATGGGCAGTAGCCAAAAACATTCAGTACTTC CASSLWAVAKNIQYF
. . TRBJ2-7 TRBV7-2 TGTGCCAGCAGCTTAGGGGTTGTCTACGAGCAGTACTTC CASSLGVVYEQYF
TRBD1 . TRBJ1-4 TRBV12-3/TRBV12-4 TGTGCCAGCAGTCCAGGGGGCTCAGAGGAAAAACTGTTTTTT CASSPGGSEEKLFF
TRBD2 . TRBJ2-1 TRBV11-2 TGTGCCAGCAGCTTAAGGCCCGGGACTAGTGACAATGAGCAGTTCTTC CASSLRPGTSDNEQFF
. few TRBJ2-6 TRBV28 TGTGCCAGCAGTTTAACACCCGGGGCGGGGAGCGGAGAGGGAGTTGTCCTGACTTTC CASSLTPGAGSGEGVVLTF
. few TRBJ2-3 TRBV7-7 TGTGCTAGCAGCCCCCACCCGGGGGATACGCAGTATTTT CASSPHPGDTQYF
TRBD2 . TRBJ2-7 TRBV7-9 TGTGCCAGCAGATCGGGACTAGCGGCAGACTACGAGCAGTACTTC CASRSGLAADYEQYF
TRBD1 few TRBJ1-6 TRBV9 TGTGCCAGCAGCCCCCGGGACAGGGTCTATTCACCCCTCCACTTT CASSPRDRVYSPLHF
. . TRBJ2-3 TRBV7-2 TGTGCCAGCAGCTTAAGGCCAGATACGCAGTATTTT CASSLRPDTQYF
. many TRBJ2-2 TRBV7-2 TGTGCCAGCAGCTTGAATCTTGGGGAGCTGTTTTTT CASSLNLGELFF
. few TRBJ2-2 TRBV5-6 TGTGCCAGCAGCTTGGCAGGGATGAACACCGGGGAGCTGTTTTTT CASSLAGMNTGELFF
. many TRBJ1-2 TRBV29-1 TGCAGCGCGGACAGAAACTATGGCTACACCTTC CSADRNYGYTF